This T cell receptor (beta chain) originates from a study of blood T cell repertoires in COVID-19. The ends lost 6 bases at V and 5 bases at J; junction bases unmatched: 2. The CDR3 loop spans 13 amino acids. Germline V gene data show CDR1 as SNHLY and CDR2 as FYNNEI. The table lists this clone with a count of one. As processed by the authors: Amplification from reference gene primers served as the basis for estimated nucleated cell counts. Clones were read by immunoSEQ multiplex PCR, and TCRdb kept only the in-frame ones, dropping some. That table is the source of V, J and clone size, and D and trimming were worked out from the DNA. The profile covers around 65,000 clones, with around four fifths appearing a single time and 5% to 6% taken by the ten largest.

This TCR was recovered from a man between 70 and 80 years old with acute or convalescent COVID-19. Sequenced sample: peripheral blood. The chain employs TRBV2 and TRBJ2-3; 10 bases fit TRBD2. The DNA for the CDR3 is TGTGCCAGCAGGGGGACTAGCGTAGATACGCAGTATTTT. Protein sequence: CASRGTSVDTQYF.